Given below is one TCR beta chain in context. The sample is drawn from a study of STAT5B mutations in CD4+ large granular lymphocyte leukemia. Measured with immunoSEQ multiplex PCR; TCRdb has only the in-frame clones, and not every one. The sample lists about 22,000 clones, roughly 82% occurring once. Trimming took off 5 bases at V and 7 bases at J, with 14 bases between the two ends. CDR3 length: 14 amino acids. The germline V gene encodes CDR1 SGHTA and CDR2 FQGNSA. Specimen: CD4+ T cells from blood buffy coats. The receptor's source is a human donor in good health. The V and J genes are TRBV7-2 and TRBJ1-4; TRBD1 is a possible D gene (6 bases). The CDR3 bases are TGTGCCAGCAGCCTACCGACAGGCTCTGAAAAACTGTTTTTT. Encoded protein: CASSLPTGSEKLFF. Combining the CDR3 with reference TRBV7-2 and TRBJ1-4 gives the whole variable domain GAGVSQSPSNKVTEKGKDVELRCDPISGHTALYWYRQSLGQGLEFLIYFQGNSAPDKSGLPSDRFSAERTGGSVSTLTIQRTQQEDSAVYLCASSLPTGSEKLFFGSGTQLSVL.